The TCR beta chain under discussion was sequenced for a study of OX40 agonist ivuxolimab in advanced cancers. Study-wide context: It was permissible to have had prior anti-PD-1, anti-PD-L1 or anti-CTLA-4 therapy, and approximately 38% had some. Study-wide findings and caveats: Determination of antigen specificity was not performed for the expanded peripheral T cells. It was also the case that some nonresponders had low normalized T-cell clonal expansion.

On this clone: Antigen specificity is unknown.

Some clones are missing from TCRdb's copy, which holds only in-frame ones; the method was immunoSEQ multiplex PCR. The sample yields tens of thousands of clones, 70% to 90% seen once. Material: CD4+ or CD8+ T cells sorted from blood, obtained in a trial of the OX40 agonist ivuxolimab. This sequence originates from an adult with an advanced solid tumor such as melanoma, head and neck, liver or kidney cancer.

CDR3 sequence reads: CASSEPGTVTGELFF. Here the CDR3 DNA reads TGTGCCAGCAGTGAACCCGGGACAGTCACCGGGGAGCTGTTTTTT. The chain has TRBV25-1 and TRBJ2-2, with 7 bases fitting TRBD1. The CDR3 spans 15 residues. The ends lost 2 bases at V and 4 bases at J; junction bases unmatched: 4. From germline, CDR1 is MGHDK and CDR2 SYGVNS.